The T cell receptor (beta chain) described here comes from a study of T cell changes during pregnancy in multiple sclerosis. Germline values: CDR1 LGHNA, CDR2 YSLEER. This CDR3 region has 16 residues. Losses at the gene ends were 0 bases for V and 4 bases for J; bases not matched to a gene: 7. Repertoires were generated with immunoSEQ multiplex PCR, while TCRdb's copy carries only in-frame clones and drops some. The table has about 44,000 clones, about 96% seen once; the top ten hold about 0.92%. Here the sequenced sample was peripheral blood, taken in the second trimester of pregnancy. The sequence came from a female donor with multiple sclerosis, enrolled in a pregnancy study. This chain connects TRBV4-3 to TRBJ2-3, with 7 bases matching TRBD1. In DNA, the CDR3 is TGCGCCAGCAGCCAAGATCTAGGGCAGGGGGCAGATACGCAGTATTTT. Amino acid sequence: CASSQDLGQGADTQYF.